Shown below are 28 T cell receptor beta chains from a single sample sequenced in a study of T cells in Graves' hyperthyroidism and ophthalmopathy (dated by TCRdb to about 2019). Library construction relied on multiplex PCR. Sequencer: Illumina HiSeq 2000. TCR beta CDR3 regions were amplified from RNA transcripts. A first-round RT-PCR of the TCR CDR3 used the HTBI primer set with the Qiagen OneStep RT-PCR kit. TCRdb reanalyzed the raw reads on its own, using fastp at Q25 for trimming and MiXCR for clone calling, and kept in-frame beta chains. Each record represents a unique CDR3 protein, reported with the most common genes and DNA among its rows. The sample table holds more than 350,000 distinct CDR3 sequences, of which more than 12% were seen once. The ten top clones hold around 20% of the sample. The sequencing sample was made of blood. These receptor sequences come from a woman aged 30 to 39 with Graves' ophthalmopathy.

Concerning this clonotype itself: A much larger clone lies one base from this, so it may be a read error. This chain joins TRBV27 and TRBJ1-2; no clear D gene. The CDR3 totals 14 residues. Trimming took off 5 bases at V and 4 bases at J, with 14 bases between the two ends. The germline CDR1 and CDR2 sequences are MNHEY and SMNVEV (reference sequence). The DNA for the CDR3 is TGTGCCAGCAGTCCACTCGGCGGGTTCTATGGCTACACCTTC. It codes for CASSPLGGFYGYTF.

This clonotype has a count of ten or more. The rearrangement uses TRBV7-9 and TRBJ1-1; TRBD1 matches at 10 bases. The CDR3 consists of 15 residues. V shed 5 bases, J shed 4 bases, and the junction held 7 bases outside the gene matches. Germline V gene sequence: CDR1 SEHNR, CDR2 FQNEAQ (reference sequence). The CDR3 reads CASSQSGTGVTEAFF. CDR3 DNA sequence: TGTGCCAGCAGCCAGAGCGGGACAGGGGTCACTGAAGCTTTCTTT.

This clonotype appeared many times. CDR3 amino acids: CASSFEGLETQYF. CDR3 DNA sequence: TGTGCCAGCAGCTTTGAGGGGCTTGAGACCCAGTACTTC. V gene TRBV3-1 combines with J gene TRBJ2-5; D might be TRBD1 or TRBD2, each matching 5 bases. With 5 bases removed from V and 5 bases from J, the gap between germline ends came to 12 bases. CDR1 and CDR2 (germline): LGHDT, YNNKEL (reference sequence). The length of the CDR3 is 13 residues.

This clonotype was counted between two and nine times. The chain couples TRBV10-1 to TRBJ2-4; 7 bases line up with TRBD1. The V segment lost 4 bases and the J segment 6 bases; nucleotides outside the gene matches: 6. The CDR3 runs to 14 residues. CDR1 and CDR2 (germline): WNHNN, SYGVQD (reference sequence). The CDR3 is CASSGQGEPNIQYF. The CDR3 bases are TGCGCCAGCAGTGGACAGGGAGAACCAAACATTCAGTACTTC.

This clonotype appeared many times. This chain links TRBV19 with TRBJ1-5, with D hard to call. The germline V and J ends were trimmed by 1 base and 5 bases, with 9 bases remaining between them. Germline V CDR1 and CDR2: LNHDA, SQIVND (reference sequence). CDR3 size: 14 residues. Written as DNA, the CDR3 is TGTGCCAGTAGTATAGCGGACCTTCATCAGCCCCAGCATTTT. This sequence encodes CASSIADLHQPQHF.

This clonotype was seen more than once but under ten times. The chain recombines TRBV5-4 with TRBJ1-4; possible D gene TRBD1, 5 bases. The V gene lost 4 bases and the J gene lost 8 bases, with 15 bases spanning the gap. The length of the CDR3 is 14 residues. Germline V CDR1 and CDR2: SGHNT, YYREEE (reference sequence). The DNA of the CDR3 is TGTGCCAGCAGCCGGGGAACCAGGGAGGAAAAACTGTTTTTT. It specifies CASSRGTREEKLFF.

In this sample, this clonotype turned up a few times. The genes are TRBV6-1 and TRBJ2-5; D is uncertain. Germline values: CDR1 MNHNS, CDR2 SASEGT. The CDR3 loop spans 17 amino acids. Trimming pared 4 bases from V and 5 bases from J, leaving 23 bases between. The CDR3 DNA follows: TGTGCCAGCAGTGGCTTAGTTTCGCGGAAAGGTCGTGAGACCCAGTACTTC. Its protein is CASSGLVSRKGRETQYF.

This clonotype was detected many times. The chain is built from TRBV5-6 and TRBJ2-7; D might be TRBD1 (6 bases). This CDR3 has 16 amino acids. Germline V lookup: CDR1 SGHDT, CDR2 YYEEEE. Between the trimmed V and J ends, which lost 3 bases and 1 base, there was a span of 17 bases. DNA of the CDR3: TGTGCCAGCAGCTCAACCCGGACAGTAGGTTCCTACGAGCAGTACTTC. Its translation is CASSSTRTVGSYEQYF.

Many counts were recorded for this clonotype. The chain combines TRBV27 with TRBJ2-1; 7 nucleotides align to TRBD1. V was clipped by 7 bases and J by 2 bases; unmatched bases: 11. The CDR3 sequence is 16 residues long. The germline V gene encodes CDR1 MNHEY and CDR2 SMNVEV (reference sequence). DNA for the CDR3: TGTGCCAGCATGAACGGCAGGGGGTCCACCTACAATGAGCAGTTCTTC. Amino acid sequence: CASMNGRGSTYNEQFF.

This clonotype was observed many times. The J gene is TRBJ2-1, the V gene TRBV20-1, with 8 bases fitting TRBD2. This CDR3 has 15 amino acids. Germline lookup yields CDR1 DFQATT and CDR2 SNEGSKA (reference sequence). Trimming cost V 4 bases and J 4 bases; bases outside gene matches: 9. CDR3 region: CSAIKPGGLYNEQFF. DNA of the CDR3: TGCAGTGCTATTAAGCCGGGAGGGCTATACAATGAGCAGTTCTTC.

This clonotype was found many times. The J gene is TRBJ2-5, the V gene TRBV6-5; D assignment may be TRBD1 or TRBD2 (5 bases each). V dropped 0 bases and J dropped 6 bases, with 17 bases sitting between them. The CDR3 covers 16 residues. Germline values: CDR1 MNHEY, CDR2 SVGAGI. In DNA, the CDR3 is TGTGCCAGCAGTTACTCGATAGGGGACGGGCGGAAGACCCAGTACTTC. Translating it yields CASSYSIGDGRKTQYF.

In this sample, this clonotype turned up once. This may be a read error, as it is one base from a much larger clone. The chain employs TRBV5-6 and TRBJ2-7; D gene ambiguous. The CDR3 consists of 14 residues. Germline V gives CDR1 SGHDT, CDR2 YYEEEE. The CDR3 here is CASSLAGLGNEQHF. The CDR3 DNA reads TGTGCCAGCAGCTTGGCCGGTTTGGGGAACGAGCAGCACTTC.

This clonotype was recorded at least ten times. The genes are TRBV6-5 and TRBJ1-1; D is unresolved. The CDR3 totals 15 residues. V gave up 0 bases and J gave up 1 base, with 9 bases separating them. The germline gives CDR1 MNHEY, CDR2 SVGAGI. The CDR3 nucleotides are TGTGCCAGCAGTTACTCGACGGTGGGGAACACTGAAGCTTTCTTT. Translated, it gives CASSYSTVGNTEAFF.

This clonotype was picked up many times. V usage is TRBV2 and J usage is TRBJ2-5; no clear D gene. This CDR3 contains 11 residues. Trimming shortened V by 2 bases and J by 4 bases, and 2 bases separated the two germline ends. Germline V gene sequence: CDR1 SNHLY, CDR2 FYNNEI. The CDR3 DNA reads as TGTGCCAGCAGTGAAACAGAGACCCAGTACTTC. Residues: CASSETETQYF.

This clonotype has just a few counts. One end of the junction is discordant with germline, which a read error may explain. The CDR3: CAGSLQGALYEQYF. CDR3 sequence (DNA): TGTGCCGGCAGTTTGCAGGGGGCTCTTTACGAGCAGTACTTC. V gene TRBV28 combines with J gene TRBJ2-7; 8 bases line up with TRBD1. The CDR3 has 14 amino acids. The germline V gene encodes CDR1 MDHEN and CDR2 SYDVKM. Combining the CDR3 with reference TRBV28 and TRBJ2-7 gives the whole variable domain DVKVTQSSRYLVKRTGEKVFLECVQDMDHENMFWYRQDPGLGLRLIYFSYDVKMKEKGDIPEGYSVSREKKERFSLILESASTNQTSMYLCAGSLQGALYEQYFGPGTRLTVT.

There are a few counts of this clonotype. This chain connects TRBV19 to TRBJ2-3; no firm D call. The CDR3 covers 12 residues. The V gene's germline CDR1 is LNHDA and CDR2 SQIVND (reference sequence). The V and J ends lost 7 bases and 2 bases respectively, with 7 bases between them. The CDR3 DNA reads TGTGCCAGTATTGGTGACACAGATACGCAGTATTTT. Its translation is CASIGDTDTQYF.

This clonotype was counted ten times or more. The chain uses TRBV11-2 and TRBJ1-1; 7 nucleotides align to TRBD1. V shed 3 bases and J 4 bases; nucleotides not matched to a gene: 5. The CDR3 has 14 residues. Germline-derived CDR1 and CDR2 are SGHAT and FQNNGV. CDR3 in amino acids: CASSFRDRGTEAFF. The DNA of the CDR3 is TGTGCCAGCAGCTTCAGGGACAGAGGCACTGAAGCTTTCTTT.

In this sample, this clonotype turned up many times. The gene calls are TRBV3-1 and TRBJ1-5; D gene uncertain. CDR1 is LGHDT, CDR2 YNNKEL, per germline (reference sequence). V was shortened by 3 bases and J by 5 bases, with 5 bases between the two germline ends. The CDR3 sequence is 12 residues long. The CDR3 loop reads CASSQQDQPQHF. In nucleotides, the CDR3 is TGTGCCAGCAGCCAGCAGGATCAGCCCCAGCATTTT.

This clonotype was seen a handful of times. The rearrangement joins TRBV15 to TRBJ2-5, with 9 bases fitting TRBD2. The V gene's germline CDR1 is LNHNV and CDR2 YYDKDF (reference sequence). The CDR3 runs 16 residues. V gave up 5 bases and J gave up 4 bases; unmatched junction bases: 11. The CDR3 here is CATSLLAGGNRETQYF. CDR3 DNA: TGTGCCACCAGCCTACTAGCGGGTGGCAATAGAGAGACCCAGTACTTC.

At least ten counts were recorded for this clonotype. This chain joins TRBV2 and TRBJ2-3, with TRBD2 matching 9 bases. Unmatched junction bases numbered 7, after V lost 2 bases and J lost 4 bases. The CDR3 contains 16 residues. Per the germline V gene, CDR1 is SNHLY and CDR2 is FYNNEI. CDR3 residues: CASSESGGGAADTQYF. In DNA form, the CDR3 reads TGTGCCAGCAGTGAAAGTGGCGGGGGGGCAGCAGATACGCAGTATTTT.

Notes on this clonotype: Possible read error: a much larger clone is one base away. The chain couples TRBV10-3 to TRBJ1-4; D is uncertain. This CDR3 is built from 13 residues. V lost 6 bases and J 7 bases, leaving 12 bases between the germline ends. CDR1 is ENHRY and CDR2 is SYGVKD in the germline V gene. The CDR3 DNA follows: TGTGCCATCAGCCCAAATGGCGGTGAAAAACTGTTTTTT. The encoded protein is CAISPNGGEKLFF.

This clonotype has at least ten counts. The J gene is TRBJ2-2, the V gene TRBV20-1; TRBD1 matches 8 bases. The V segment lost 6 bases and the J segment 2 bases; nucleotides outside the gene matches: 17. The CDR3 extends over 18 amino acids. CDR1 and CDR2 (germline): DFQATT, SNEGSKA (reference sequence). The CDR3: CSAADRADPRGNTGELFF. CDR3 DNA: TGCAGTGCCGCGGACAGGGCCGACCCGCGGGGAAACACCGGGGAGCTGTTTTTT.

This clonotype occurred many times. The chain employs TRBV27 and TRBJ2-7; 9 bases match TRBD2. Germline assignment: CDR1 MNHEY and CDR2 SMNVEV (reference sequence). The CDR3 contains 15 residues. Trimming took 7 bases from V and 1 from J; bases not matched to a gene: 8. The CDR3 is CASTSGTDRSYEQYF. CDR3 nucleotide sequence: TGTGCCAGCACTAGCGGGACAGATAGATCCTACGAGCAGTACTTC.

In the case of this clonotype: This clone may be a read error of a much larger clone one base away. This chain's CDR3 is CAGGRASWGGVYHYGYTF. The CDR3 coding sequence is TGTGCCGGCGGGAGGGCCAGTTGGGGGGGCGTTTATCACTATGGCTACACCTTC. V and J are TRBV6-1 and TRBJ1-2; a possible D gene is TRBD1 (6 bases). This CDR3 is 18 amino acids long. CDR1 is MNHNS and CDR2 is SASEGT in the germline V gene. V lost 11 bases and J lost 3, with 31 bases in between.

The chain joins TRBV12-3 or TRBV12-4 to TRBJ2-3; D gene uncertain. Trimming shortened V by 4 bases and J by 12 bases, and 14 bases separated the two germline ends. This CDR3 is 12 amino acids long. CDR3 loop: CASSSGPPTQYF. CDR3 nucleotides: TGTGCCAGCAGTTCCGGACCGCCAACACAGTATTTT.

This clonotype was found a few times. The chain is built from TRBV5-1 and TRBJ1-3; D is unresolved. The CDR3 covers 16 residues. CDR1 and CDR2 (germline): SGHRS, YFSETQ. V lost 0 bases, J lost 0 bases, and 10 bases lay in between. The CDR3 DNA sequence: TGCGCCAGCAGCTTGGGCAGCTTCAACTCTGGAAACACCATATATTTT. It translates to CASSLGSFNSGNTIYF.

The chain links TRBV10-1 to TRBJ2-1; D ambiguous. The V gene lost 2 bases and the J gene lost 10 bases, with 9 bases spanning the gap. Per germline, CDR1 WNHNN and CDR2 SYGVQD (reference sequence). CDR3 size: 12 residues. The CDR3 coding sequence is TGCGCCAGCAGTGAGGGTGTGGGGGAGCAGTTCTTC. Translation gives CASSEGVGEQFF.

This clonotype was detected many times. The V and J genes are TRBV7-9 and TRBJ2-3; perhaps TRBD1 as D (6 bases). Trimming shortened V by 2 bases and J by 4 bases, and 13 bases separated the two germline ends. Germline V gene data show CDR1 as SEHNR and CDR2 as FQNEAQ (reference sequence). CDR3 length: 15 residues. The CDR3 loop is CASSLSWGRADTQYF. The CDR3 region has the DNA TGTGCCAGCAGCTTATCGTGGGGGCGCGCAGATACGCAGTATTTT.